This entry lists 21 T cell receptor beta chains sequenced from one sample in a study of early T cells in non-severe SARS-CoV-2 infection. From the 5' RACE reads, TCRdb called clonotypes with MiXCR, one entry per CDR3 protein. This sample carries some 80,000 distinct CDR3 sequences, about 5% of them seen once, and the ten largest clones take around 7.5%. The source material was whole blood, sampled at baseline. These receptors came from an adult who was a healthcare worker with PCR-confirmed SARS-CoV-2 infection or an uninfected control (not recorded which).

This clonotype was found a few times. The J gene is TRBJ2-1, the V gene TRBV10-3; either TRBD1 or TRBD2 may fit D (6 bases each). V was pared by 0 bases and J by 0 bases, with 9 bases between. Looked up from germline, CDR1 is ENHRY and CDR2 is SYGVKD. The CDR3 is 16 amino acids. CDR3 DNA: TGTGCCATCAGTGAGTCGAGGGGGGCCTCCTACAATGAGCAGTTCTTC. Translation gives CAISESRGASYNEQFF.

This clonotype was seen ten or more times. CDR3 sequence: CASSTGPFPYNEQFF. The DNA for the CDR3 is TGTGCCAGCAGTACCGGGCCCTTCCCCTACAATGAGCAGTTCTTC. This chain joins TRBV6-5 and TRBJ2-1; D unclear. V was pared by 5 bases and J by 2 bases, with 13 bases between. Germline CDR1 is MNHEY and CDR2 is SVGAGI. CDR3 length: 15 residues.

The chain couples TRBV12-3 or TRBV12-4 to TRBJ2-3; D unclear. The CDR3 is 12 amino acids. The ends were cut back, 1 base at V and 6 bases at J, with 5 bases in the middle. CDR3 bases: TGTGCCAGCAGTTTAGGAAGGGATACGCAGTATTTT. It specifies CASSLGRDTQYF.

There are a few counts of this clonotype. The chain is built from TRBV29-1 and TRBJ1-1; tentative D call: TRBD1 (5 bases). V was trimmed by 6 bases and J by 2 bases, leaving 25 bases between them. This CDR3 is 17 amino acids long. Per the germline V gene, CDR1 is SQVTM and CDR2 is ANQGSEA. Here the CDR3 DNA reads TGCAGCGTCCCCACCTATAAGACAGCTCCAATAAACACTGAAGCTTTCTTT. Amino acids: CSVPTYKTAPINTEAFF.

This clonotype was picked up many times. The chain carries TRBV19 and TRBJ1-2, with 7 bases matching TRBD1. The V gene end was trimmed by 3 bases and the J gene end by 3 bases; junction bases not matched to a gene: 4. The CDR3 loop spans 14 amino acids. Germline assignment: CDR1 LNHDA and CDR2 SQIVND (reference sequence). In DNA, the CDR3 is TGTGCCAGTAGTATGACCCAGGGGGACTATGGCTACACCTTC. This sequence encodes CASSMTQGDYGYTF.

The chain carries TRBV11-2 and TRBJ2-1, with a tentative D call TRBD2 (6 bases). The CDR3 covers 14 residues. From germline, CDR1 is SGHAT and CDR2 FQNNGV. V was shortened by 8 bases and J by 12 bases, with 23 bases between the two germline ends. The CDR3 DNA is TGTGCCAGCTTCCCCCTTACGGGGCAGCGGGTGCAGTTCTTC. Translating it yields CASFPLTGQRVQFF.

This clonotype was counted between two and nine times. This chain uses TRBV20-1 with TRBJ2-1; a possible D gene is TRBD2 (6 bases). The CDR3 length is 15 residues. Trimming removed 3 bases at V and 4 bases at J, with 16 bases between. CDR1 DFQATT and CDR2 SNEGSKA come from the germline V gene (reference sequence). The CDR3 bases are TGCAGTGCTAGCGGGGGTGATGCGATATACAATGAGCAGTTCTTC. Its translation: CSASGGDAIYNEQFF.

This clonotype was observed at least ten times. This chain connects TRBV14 to TRBJ1-1; D call uncertain. CDR1 is SGHDN, CDR2 FVKESK, per germline. Trimming pared 4 bases from V and 3 bases from J, leaving 12 bases between. This CDR3 comprises 14 residues. The CDR3 DNA sequence: TGTGCCAGCAGCCGGGGTCGGCTTTACACTGAAGCTTTCTTT. Translation: CASSRGRLYTEAFF.

This clonotype occurred many times. CDR3 nucleotide sequence: TGCAGCGTTGAAGGAGGGGAGAACACTGAAGCTTTCTTT. Its translation: CSVEGGENTEAFF. The V call is TRBV29-1, the J call TRBJ1-1; a possible D gene is TRBD1 (5 bases). The CDR3 runs to 13 residues. The V and J ends lost 1 base and 1 base respectively, with 7 bases between them. Per germline, CDR1 SQVTM and CDR2 ANQGSEA.

The sample holds a few counts of this clonotype. The chain employs TRBV6-2 or TRBV6-3 and TRBJ2-1, with 11 nucleotides matching TRBD2. Germline V gives CDR1 MNHEY, CDR2 SVGEGT. The CDR3 has 17 residues. The junction had 16 bases not matched to a gene; V was cut back by 5 bases and J by 10 bases. The CDR3 sequence is CASSLRATSGTLREQFF. The DNA for the CDR3 is TGTGCCAGCAGTCTACGCGCGACTAGCGGGACCCTCCGGGAGCAGTTCTTC.

The gene calls are TRBV5-1 and TRBJ2-4, with D uncertain. V was shortened by 0 bases and J by 6 bases, with 7 bases between the two germline ends. Germline CDR1 is SGHRS and CDR2 is YFSETQ. The length of the CDR3 is 13 residues. The CDR3 loop is CASSLGRRNIQYF. The CDR3 DNA is TGCGCCAGCAGCTTGGGCAGGAGAAACATTCAGTACTTC.

This clonotype was observed many times. The chain joins TRBV5-6 to TRBJ2-1, with no clear D. Germline V gene data show CDR1 as SGHDT and CDR2 as YYEEEE. The length of the CDR3 is 13 residues. Trimming pared 3 bases from V and 4 bases from J, leaving 8 bases between. The CDR3 loop reads CASSSDLYNEQFF. The CDR3 DNA is TGTGCCAGCAGCTCGGACCTTTACAATGAGCAGTTCTTC.

Regarding this clonotype: A clone one base away is much larger, so this may be a read error. The CDR3 ends on some other residue instead of the conserved phenylalanine or tryptophan, so this is likely a read error. The chain couples TRBV20-1 to TRBJ1-5; D remains unclear. V was pared by 3 bases and J by 4 bases, with 7 bases between. Germline V lookup: CDR1 DFQATT, CDR2 SNEGSKA (reference sequence). The CDR3 runs to 12 residues. CDR3 region: CSASRKNQPQHS. The CDR3 nucleotides read TGCAGTGCTAGCCGGAAAAATCAGCCCCAGCATTCT.

V and J are TRBV7-2 and TRBJ2-1; D not resolved. There are 18 residues in the CDR3. Looked up from germline, CDR1 is SGHTA and CDR2 is FQGNSA. Trimming shortened V by 1 base and J by 4 bases, and 20 bases separated the two germline ends. The DNA for the CDR3 is TGTGCCAGCAGCTTAGACCGGCTCCGATCCTTGGGATACAATGAGCAGTTCTTC. It specifies CASSLDRLRSLGYNEQFF.

There are many counts of this clonotype. J is TRBJ2-1 and V is TRBV7-9; weak D call: TRBD2 (6 bases). Germline V gene lookup returns CDR1 SEHNR and CDR2 FQNEAQ (reference sequence). This CDR3 contains 14 residues. Trimming pared 1 base from V and 3 bases from J, leaving 7 bases between. CDR3 in DNA: TGTGCCAGCAGCTTAGGGGGACTCTACAATGAGCAGTTCTTC. Residues: CASSLGGLYNEQFF.

The genes are TRBV19 and TRBJ1-5; 8 bases map to TRBD1. Germline V gene lookup returns CDR1 LNHDA and CDR2 SQIVND (reference sequence). The CDR3 is 16 amino acids. V shed 5 bases and J 7 bases; nucleotides not matched to a gene: 13. The CDR3 DNA is TGTGCCAGTAGTCCTCGGAAGGACAGGGTAAACCAGCCCCAGCATTTT. Translated: CASSPRKDRVNQPQHF.

With respect to this clonotype: One end of the junction is discordant with germline, which a read error may explain. This chain links TRBV29-1 with TRBJ2-7, with TRBD2 matching 7 bases. Germline lookup yields CDR1 SQVTM and CDR2 ANQGSEA. The CDR3 spans 11 residues. CDR3 DNA: TGCAGCGTGGGGGGGTCGACGCGCCAGCACTTC. Encoded protein: CSVGGSTRQHF.

The chain employs TRBV7-2 and TRBJ2-7; D call uncertain. Germline loops: CDR1 SGHTA, CDR2 FQGNSA. V was shortened by 1 base and J by 2 bases, with 9 bases between the two germline ends. This CDR3 comprises 14 residues. For the CDR3, the DNA is TGTGCCAGCAGCTTAGAGTACAGACCCTACGAGCAGTACTTC. This encodes CASSLEYRPYEQYF.

This clonotype was picked up a small number of times. V is TRBV30 and J is TRBJ1-1; 7 nucleotides line up with TRBD1. V dropped 5 bases and J dropped 5; count of bases not matched to a gene: 8. This CDR3 comprises 13 residues. The germline V gene has CDR1 GTSNPN and CDR2 SVGIG (reference sequence). The CDR3 nucleotides read TGTGCCTGGGCAGGGGGGGCGCGGACTGAAGCTTTCTTT. Its protein is CAWAGGARTEAFF.

This clonotype appeared many times. This sequence joins TRBV3-1 and TRBJ2-1; D not certain. The germline V gene has CDR1 LGHDT and CDR2 YNNKEL (reference sequence). The CDR3 sequence is 13 residues long. V gave up 1 base and J gave up 5 bases, with 6 bases separating them. The CDR3 spells CASSQAADNEQFF. CDR3 in DNA: TGTGCCAGCAGCCAAGCTGCCGACAATGAGCAGTTCTTC.

The chain couples TRBV4-1 to TRBJ2-6; no clear D. The CDR3 is made up of 17 amino acids. V was shortened by 4 bases and J by 1 base, with 14 bases between the two germline ends. CDR1 MGHRA and CDR2 YSYEKL come from the germline V gene. CDR3 DNA sequence: TGCGCCAGCAGCCTCCTGGGCCGAGCTTCTGGGGCCAACGTCCTGACTTTC. This gives the protein CASSLLGRASGANVLTF.